The text below deals with one T cell receptor (beta chain). Its antigen remains undetermined. This probably arose from a read error, given a far larger clone one base away. The time point label of this sample denotes: after trial treatment. The sample's treatment or condition, from its label and the paper: LDRT plus nivolumab, ipilimumab, low-dose cyclophosphamide and aspirin (RACIN trial). The donors came from RACIN, which was a single-arm phase I dose-escalation trial that paired nivolumab and ipilimumab with aspirin, low-dose cyclophosphamide and low-dose radiotherapy. Patients were eligible if they had advanced solid tumors that were TIL-negative. The source of the sample is a study of low-dose radiotherapy and immunotherapy resistance in tumors (dated by TCRdb to the early 2020s). Regarding the research as a whole: Cohort 1 received 0.5 Gy per fraction every 2 weeks, with a prescribed total PTV dose of 6.5 Gy. For Cohort 2, the dose was 1 Gy per fraction given every two weeks, adding up to 13 Gy in total across 26 weeks. Cyclophosphamide 200 mg/m2 was administered intravenously every two weeks, one day before each radiation and immunotherapy administration. Patients took aspirin 300 mg orally once daily for four cycles, starting on cycle 1 day 1. Patients were given nivolumab as a 240 mg flat dose every two weeks and ipilimumab at 1 mg/kg every six weeks, with both drugs delivered intravenously. Eight patients were included in the translational analysis: three from the first dose cohort and the first five from the second dose cohort. No randomization into treatment groups was done for the people taking part in the trial.

V loses 0 bases of germline sequence and J loses 7 bases, and the interval between the two ends is 14 bases. The CDR3, from cysteine to phenylalanine, totals 14 residues. Left in the record is the CDR3 DNA by itself, 42 bases read in frame from the first base. CDR1 SGHRS and CDR2 YFSETQ were looked up in the germline V gene. The sequencing machine was an Illumina HiSeq 2500. To make first-strand cDNA, Superscript III was used along with a set of TRAV- and TRBV-specific primers so that both the TCRalpha and TCRbeta chains were covered. TCRs were amplified with Phusion for 15 to 25 PCR cycles using a constant-region primer together with the adapter attached to the V primers. Amplification of the isolated mRNA was done with the MessageAmp II aRNA Amplification Kit, which involved a roughly 15-hour in vitro transcription at 37 degrees C. The Dynabeads mRNA DIRECT Purification Kit was used to isolate mRNA for TCR sequencing. Indexed Illumina adapters were added in a second Phusion PCR of about 24 cycles, after which AMPure XP beads were used to purify the products. The authors' analysis ran thus. Using custom Perl scripts, TCR sequences encoding the same protein were pooled, out-of-frame sequences were removed, and the abundance of each clonotype was computed. Any TCR sequence backed by just one read was left out of the analysis. The metrics used to describe the repertoires included Shannon entropy, Gini index, clonality, richness, and the frequency of TCRs shared between repertoires. The public reads were reprocessed in TCRdb via fastp at Q25 and MiXCR, keeping in-frame beta chains. A single entry per CDR3 protein holds the most common genes and DNA from its merged rows. The V and J calls follow TCRdb's processing rather than the paper's. Within this sample are fewer than 50,000 distinct CDR3 sequences, with around a quarter of them counted one time only. The ten largest clonotypes hold about 9.5% of the sample.

The clonotype comes from a male donor with prostate cancer. This specimen was PBMCs, taken after low-dose radiotherapy plus immunotherapy. The V and J segments used are TRBV5-1 and TRBJ2-7; no D segment can be confidently identified. The sequenced DNA is TGCGCCAGCAGCTTGGCTGGGGTCTACAATGAGCAGTACTTC. It translates to CASSLAGVYNEQYF. Here the CDR3 is joined to the reference TRBV5-1 and TRBJ2-7 genes, and the full variable domain is: KAGVTQTPRYLIKTRGQQVTLSCSPISGHRSVSWYQQTPGQGLQFLFEYFSETQRNKGNFPGRFSGRQFSNSRSEMNVSTLELGDSALYLCASSLAGVYNEQYFGPGTRLTVT.